Below, 32 T cell receptor beta chains from the same sample are listed, as sequenced in a study of shared clonotypes between healthy human individuals. Sequencing was performed with immunoSEQ multiplex PCR; in TCRdb, only in-frame clones are kept and a portion is missing. Of about 1.5 million clones in the sample, roughly 95% were seen once. Sequencing used naive CD4+ T cells sorted from blood. The subset here: CD45RA+ positively selected. These TCRs come from a man aged 25 to 40 in good health.

The chain joins TRBV6-4 to TRBJ2-1; 9 bases fit TRBD1. This CDR3 has 15 amino acids. CDR1 MRHNA and CDR2 SNTAGT come from the germline V gene. Germline trimming cut 2 bases from V and 2 bases from J; bases unmatched to any gene: 1. The CDR3 region has the DNA TGTGCCAGCAGTGACAGACAGGGGGCCTACAATGAGCAGTTCTTC. It encodes CASSDRQGAYNEQFF.

The rearrangement joins TRBV15 to TRBJ1-5, with D possibly TRBD1 on 6 matching bases. Germline loops: CDR1 LNHNV, CDR2 YYDKDF (reference sequence). Trimming cost V 1 base and J 9 bases, with 28 bases left between them. The CDR3 spans 19 residues. The CDR3 sequence: CATSRVPGPTGAYQPPQHF. CDR3 sequence (DNA): TGTGCCACCAGCAGAGTCCCCGGCCCGACGGGGGCGTATCAGCCGCCCCAGCATTTT.

The chain uses TRBV14 and TRBJ2-5, with D perhaps TRBD1 (6 bases). Trimming pared 1 base from V and 4 bases from J, leaving 10 bases between. Germline values: CDR1 SGHDN, CDR2 FVKESK. The CDR3 loop spans 14 amino acids. The CDR3 loop is CASSQAGQRETQYF. CDR3 coding DNA: TGTGCCAGCAGCCAAGCGGGACAAAGAGAGACCCAGTACTTC.

The CDR3 DNA reads TGTGCCAGCAGTTTTTTAGGCCCCGATGGACGGACTACAATGAAGCAGTTCTTC. Protein product: CASSFLGPDGRTTMKQFF. The V and J genes are TRBV27 and TRBJ2-1; D perhaps matches TRBD2 (6 bases). Trimming cost V 3 bases and J 11 bases, with 29 bases left between them. This CDR3 is built from 18 residues. Germline lookup yields CDR1 MNHEY and CDR2 SMNVEV (reference sequence).

V usage is TRBV27 and J usage is TRBJ2-1; D is undetermined. The germline CDR1 and CDR2 sequences are MNHEY and SMNVEV (reference sequence). V lost 2 bases and J lost 5, with 7 bases in between. This CDR3 comprises 13 residues. The CDR3: CASSLLGHNEQFF. The CDR3 region has the DNA TGTGCCAGCAGTTTACTCGGCCACAATGAGCAGTTCTTC.

The gene calls are TRBV29-1 and TRBJ2-1; perhaps TRBD2 as D (5 bases). There are 14 residues in the CDR3. Germline-derived CDR1 and CDR2 are SQVTM and ANQGSEA. Trimming stripped 1 base from V and 4 bases from J, with 11 bases between. The CDR3 loop reads CSVEGRLKYNEQFF. CDR3 nucleotide sequence: TGCAGCGTTGAAGGGAGACTAAAATACAATGAGCAGTTCTTC.

This clone appeared once. Other DNA sequences within the sample encode an identical CDR3. V gene TRBV7-2 combines with J gene TRBJ2-7; D is undetermined. This CDR3 is 12 amino acids long. In germline, CDR1 is SGHTA, CDR2 FQGNSA. V dropped 5 bases and J dropped 0 bases, with 5 bases sitting between them. CDR3: CASSLISYEQYF. The CDR3 coding sequence is TGTGCCAGCAGCCTCATCTCCTACGAGCAGTACTTC.

The rearrangement joins TRBV7-2 to TRBJ2-2; D unclear. From germline, CDR1 is SGHTA and CDR2 FQGNSA. Trimming pared 0 bases from V and 6 bases from J, leaving 14 bases between. The CDR3 runs 16 residues. CDR3 in amino acids: CASSLAHRDRAGELFF. The CDR3 DNA reads TGTGCCAGCAGCTTAGCGCATAGGGATCGGGCCGGGGAGCTGTTTTTT.

The chain carries TRBV28 and TRBJ2-3, with D perhaps TRBD1 (6 bases). The CDR3 is 13 amino acids. Germline V gene sequence: CDR1 MDHEN, CDR2 SYDVKM. The V end was cut by 8 bases, the J end by 2 bases, with 11 bases between. CDR3 amino acids: CASGDTITDTQYF. The DNA of the CDR3 is TGTGCCAGCGGGGACACCATCACAGATACGCAGTATTTT.

This clone was detected only once. The V call is TRBV5-4, the J call TRBJ2-5; D remains unclear. The CDR3 runs 14 residues. The germline V and J ends were trimmed by 0 bases and 1 base, with 7 bases remaining between them. The germline gives CDR1 SGHNT, CDR2 YYREEE (reference sequence). This CDR3 reads CASSLAATQETQYF. The CDR3 DNA is TGTGCCAGCAGCTTGGCGGCTACCCAAGAGACCCAGTACTTC.

As to this clone: The sample contains more than one DNA sequence encoding this CDR3. This chain joins TRBV29-1 and TRBJ2-3, with D tentatively TRBD2 (5 bases). Germline CDR1 SQVTM, CDR2 ANQGSEA. V was trimmed by 6 bases and J by 0 bases, leaving 10 bases between them. The CDR3 sequence is 13 residues long. CDR3 loop: CSVRGRSTDTQYF. The CDR3 nucleotides are TGCAGCGTCAGAGGGAGAAGCACAGATACGCAGTATTTT.

This chain uses TRBV29-1 with TRBJ2-1; D possibly uses TRBD1 or TRBD2 (5 bases each). The CDR3 has 10 amino acids. Germline CDR1 is SQVTM and CDR2 is ANQGSEA. The CDR3 DNA reads as TGCGCAGGGAGTAATAACGAGCAGTTCTTC. Its translation is CAGSNNEQFF.

The J gene is TRBJ2-7, the V gene TRBV11-2, with 12 positions matching TRBD1. The CDR3 is 16 amino acids. With 5 bases clipped from V and 4 bases from J, the junction kept 9 bases outside the gene matches. Germline V gene sequence: CDR1 SGHAT, CDR2 FQNNGV. The CDR3 DNA sequence: TGTGCCAGCAGCGTCACCGGGACAGGGGGCCCGTACGAGCAGTACTTC. Amino acids: CASSVTGTGGPYEQYF.

This chain connects TRBV4-3 to TRBJ2-1; 8 bases map to TRBD2. This CDR3 contains 15 residues. Trimming removed 3 bases from V and 6 bases from J; junction bases left unmatched: 7. The germline V gene has CDR1 LGHNA and CDR2 YSLEER. DNA of the CDR3: TGCGCCAGCAGCCAGGCTTGGACTAGCCTCAATGAGCAGTTCTTC. Translated, it gives CASSQAWTSLNEQFF.

The chain combines TRBV28 with TRBJ1-4; D unresolved. The CDR3 covers 12 residues. Trimming cost V 6 bases and J 5 bases, with 7 bases left between them. Germline CDR1 is MDHEN and CDR2 is SYDVKM. For the CDR3, the DNA is TGTGCCAGCAGCGTAAAAAATGAAAAACTGTTTTTT. Its protein is CASSVKNEKLFF. Full variable domain (missing parts from reference TRBV28 and TRBJ1-4): DVKVTQSSRYLVKRTGEKVFLECVQDMDHENMFWYRQDPGLGLRLIYFSYDVKMKEKGDIPEGYSVSREKKERFSLILESASTNQTSMYLCASSVKNEKLFFGSGTQLSVL.

This chain uses TRBV9 with TRBJ1-4, with D possibly matching TRBD1 (6 bases). Germline CDR1 SGDLS, CDR2 YYNGEE. V was pared by 2 bases and J by 5 bases, with 10 bases between. This CDR3 has 14 amino acids. The CDR3 protein is CASSVTGANEKLFF. CDR3 sequence (DNA): TGTGCCAGCAGCGTGACAGGTGCGAATGAAAAACTGTTTTTT.

This chain connects TRBV11-2 to TRBJ2-5; 8 bases align to TRBD2. The CDR3 extends over 16 amino acids. Germline CDR1 reads SGHAT; CDR2 reads FQNNGV. V gave up 5 bases and J gave up 5 bases; unmatched junction bases: 13. For the CDR3, the DNA is TGTGCCAGCAGCCAAATCCTCGGGGGGGGCTTGGAGACCCAGTACTTC. Translating gives CASSQILGGGLETQYF.

V gene TRBV7-9 combines with J gene TRBJ1-3, with 9 bases fitting TRBD1. V trimming: 5 bases; J trimming: 5 bases; junction bases outside the gene matches: 10. The CDR3 has 16 residues. From germline, CDR1 is SEHNR and CDR2 FQNEAQ (reference sequence). CDR3 bases: TGTGCCAGCAGCGCCCTCGCCGGGACAGGGAGAAACACCATATATTTT. It codes for CASSALAGTGRNTIYF.

This clone was counted a single time. Other DNA sequences within the sample encode an identical CDR3. The gene calls are TRBV5-4 and TRBJ2-1; 8 bases align to TRBD2. This CDR3 comprises 15 residues. Trimming at V came to 0 bases and at J to 4 bases, leaving 3 bases not matched to a gene. From germline, CDR1 is SGHNT and CDR2 YYREEE (reference sequence). CDR3 sequence reads: CASSLGTSIYNEQFF. The DNA for the CDR3 is TGTGCCAGCAGCTTGGGGACTAGCATTTACAATGAGCAGTTCTTC.

The genes are TRBV19 and TRBJ2-1; 10 nucleotides align to TRBD2. The CDR3 is 15 residues long. Germline lookup yields CDR1 LNHDA and CDR2 SQIVND (reference sequence). V shed 7 bases and J 1 base; nucleotides not matched to a gene: 4. The CDR3 DNA follows: TGTGCCAGTACCCCAGCGGGAGGGTCCTACAATGAGCAGTTCTTC. It encodes CASTPAGGSYNEQFF.

The chain is built from TRBV5-1 and TRBJ2-5; TRBD2 matches at 8 bases. The CDR3 runs 15 residues. Trimming cost V 4 bases and J 5 bases; bases outside gene matches: 10. Germline V gene sequence: CDR1 SGHRS, CDR2 YFSETQ. This CDR3 is CASSLAGGPAETQYF. The CDR3 nucleotides read TGCGCCAGCAGCCTCGCGGGAGGCCCCGCGGAGACCCAGTACTTC.

J is TRBJ2-5 and V is TRBV28, with 10 bases matching TRBD2. The CDR3 loop spans 15 amino acids. Germline V gene lookup returns CDR1 MDHEN and CDR2 SYDVKM. V shed 7 bases and J 6 bases; nucleotides not matched to a gene: 11. This CDR3 is CASTVEREGTQTQYF. Written as DNA, the CDR3 is TGTGCCAGCACGGTTGAGCGGGAGGGCACGCAGACCCAGTACTTC.

The J gene is TRBJ2-1, the V gene TRBV7-9; D remains unclear. The CDR3 has 14 residues. Looked up from germline, CDR1 is SEHNR and CDR2 is FQNEAQ (reference sequence). Trimming left V 5 bases short and J 4 bases short, with 12 bases between. The DNA of the CDR3 is TGTGCCAGCAGCCCCCAGGCGGCTTACAATGAGCAGTTCTTC. Residues: CASSPQAAYNEQFF.

The V and J genes are TRBV7-6 and TRBJ2-1, with D perhaps TRBD2 (6 bases). This CDR3 contains 15 residues. From germline, CDR1 is SGHVS and CDR2 FNYEAQ. V was shortened by 5 bases and J by 10 bases, with 21 bases between the two germline ends. The CDR3 nucleotides read TGTGCCAGCAGCACGAGGGGAACTAGCCCTAAGGAGCAGTTCTTC. Translation gives CASSTRGTSPKEQFF.

The chain joins TRBV27 to TRBJ1-2, with TRBD1 identical over 8 bases. The V gene's germline CDR1 is MNHEY and CDR2 SMNVEV (reference sequence). Germline trimming cut 5 bases from V and 0 bases from J; bases unmatched to any gene: 5. The CDR3 totals 15 residues. The CDR3 sequence: CASSGTGLTNYGYTF. The CDR3 DNA reads as TGTGCCAGCAGTGGGACAGGTTTAACTAACTATGGCTACACCTTC.

The chain carries TRBV5-8 and TRBJ2-5; the D is unclear. The CDR3 covers 14 residues. The V end was cut by 2 bases, the J end by 5 bases, with 13 bases between. From germline, CDR1 is SGHTS and CDR2 YDEGEE. As DNA, the CDR3 is TGTGCCAGCAGCTTAACGGTGGGCGTGGAGACCCAGTACTTC. Amino acid sequence: CASSLTVGVETQYF.

The chain is built from TRBV2 and TRBJ2-2, with TRBD2 as a possible D gene (5 bases). The CDR3 length is 15 residues. Germline V gives CDR1 SNHLY, CDR2 FYNNEI. The V end was cut by 7 bases, the J end by 7 bases, with 19 bases between. This CDR3 is CASIEGSVAVGELFF. CDR3 DNA: TGTGCCAGCATCGAGGGCTCGGTGGCTGTCGGGGAGCTGTTTTTT.

This sequence joins TRBV7-2 and TRBJ2-1, with 11 nucleotides matching TRBD2. J was trimmed by 8 bases and V by 2 bases; bases with no gene match: 8. Germline CDR1 is SGHTA and CDR2 is FQGNSA. The CDR3 has 16 residues. CDR3 sequence (DNA): TGTGCCAGCAGCTTACTAGCGGGAGGAAGGGCATATGAGCAGTTCTTC. The encoded protein is CASSLLAGGRAYEQFF. Together with reference TRBV7-2 and TRBJ2-1, the CDR3 gives the full variable domain: GAGVSQSPSNKVTEKGKDVELRCDPISGHTALYWYRQSLGQGLEFLIYFQGNSAPDKSGLPSDRFSAERTGGSVSTLTIQRTQQEDSAVYLCASSLLAGGRAYEQFFGPGTRLTVL.

This CDR3 is CASSATIVGAYEQYF. The CDR3 DNA sequence: TGTGCCAGCAGCGCCACTATAGTTGGGGCCTACGAGCAGTACTTC. The chain links TRBV7-2 to TRBJ2-7, with D unresolved. The CDR3 spans 15 residues. V was pared by 5 bases and J by 2 bases, with 16 bases between. Germline loops: CDR1 SGHTA, CDR2 FQGNSA.

V gene TRBV19 combines with J gene TRBJ2-6, with a tentative D call TRBD1 (5 bases). V lost 8 bases, J lost 3 bases, and 11 bases lay in between. Germline V gene lookup returns CDR1 LNHDA and CDR2 SQIVND (reference sequence). The CDR3 length is 14 residues. The CDR3 DNA reads as TGTGCCAGTCGCAAAGGGGTTGGGGCCAACGTCCTGACTTTC. As protein: CASRKGVGANVLTF.

The count of this clone is one. The genes are TRBV6-6 and TRBJ1-4; D not resolved. V lost 8 bases, J lost 3 bases, and 10 bases lay in between. The CDR3 loop spans 13 amino acids. Germline lookup yields CDR1 MNHNY and CDR2 SVGAGI (reference sequence). The CDR3 reads CASSPVANEKLFF. Here the CDR3 DNA reads TGTGCCAGCTCTCCGGTGGCTAATGAAAAACTGTTTTTT.

The chain has TRBV7-2 and TRBJ2-5; no clear D gene. Germline CDR1 and CDR2: SGHTA and FQGNSA. V was cut by 1 base and J by 4 bases, with 13 bases left in between. This CDR3 is built from 15 residues. The CDR3 loop reads CASSLEAGRRETQYF. The DNA for the CDR3 is TGTGCCAGCAGCTTAGAGGCCGGACGCCGAGAGACCCAGTACTTC.